Below, 12 T cell receptor beta chains from the same sample are listed, as sequenced in a study of cytomegalovirus exposure and HLA in healthy donors. In the PCR, 60 Vbeta and 13 Jbeta primers were used. Measured with immunoSEQ multiplex PCR; TCRdb has only the in-frame clones, and not every one. There are over 100,000 clones in the sample; about three quarters occur only once, and 5% to 6.5% lies in the top ten. The sample comprised PBMCs. The receptors shown here come from a woman between 18 and 30 years old in good health and CMV-seropositive.

The V and J genes are TRBV6-6 and TRBJ1-4; D perhaps matches TRBD1 (6 bases). V lost 7 bases and J lost 8, with 20 bases in between. Germline loops: CDR1 MNHNY, CDR2 SVGAGI (reference sequence). CDR3 length: 15 amino acids. DNA of the CDR3: TGTGCCAGCAACAACCCCGGGGGGGCAGGGGAAAAACTGTTTTTT. It specifies CASNNPGGAGEKLFF.

The rearrangement links TRBV6-6 to TRBJ1-5; no reliable D call. The V gene lost 6 bases and the J gene lost 4 bases, with 10 bases spanning the gap. The CDR3 length is 13 residues. The germline V gene has CDR1 MNHNY and CDR2 SVGAGI (reference sequence). The CDR3 coding sequence is TGTGCCAGCAGCATCGGAGGGAATCAGCCCCAGCATTTT. Amino acid sequence: CASSIGGNQPQHF.

On this clone: One end of the junction varies from germline; a read error may be responsible. The J gene is TRBJ2-5, the V gene TRBV7-7, with unresolved D. The CDR3 has 13 amino acids. CDR1 and CDR2 (germline): SSHAT, FNYEAQ (reference sequence). The DNA of the CDR3 is TGTGCTAGCACCCTGGTGGTCGGGGAGACCCAGTACTTC. Translation gives CASTLVVGETQYF. Full variable domain (remainder filled in from reference TRBV7-7 and TRBJ2-5): GAGVSQSPRYKVTKRGQDVTLRCDPISSHATLYWYQQALGQGPEFLTYFNYEAQPDKSGLPSDRFSAERPEGSISTLTIQRTEQRDSAMYRCASTLVVGETQYFGPGTRLLVL.

The rearrangement links TRBV21-1 to TRBJ2-1; TRBD2, as called in the table, went unchecked against the DNA. TRBV21-1 is a pseudogene locus. This CDR3 region has 17 residues. CDR3 sequence (DNA): TGTGCCAGCAGCAAAGCGTGTTCTAGCGGGAGGAATGATGAGCAGTTCTTC. This translates into CASSKACSSGRNDEQFF.

This clone was seen a few times. V gene TRBV10-3 combines with J gene TRBJ2-7; 9 nucleotides line up with TRBD1. Germline V lookup: CDR1 ENHRY, CDR2 SYGVKD. V lost 5 bases, J lost 5 bases, and 7 bases stayed unmatched. The CDR3 consists of 14 residues. The CDR3 DNA is TGTGCCATCAGTCAGGGGGACAGGGTGGACGAGCAGTACTTC. Its protein product is CAISQGDRVDEQYF.

The chain employs TRBV15 and TRBJ2-7; 9 bases are shared with TRBD2. The CDR3 spans 16 residues. Germline assignment: CDR1 LNHNV and CDR2 YYDKDF (reference sequence). V shed 0 bases, J shed 5 bases, and the junction held 8 bases outside the gene matches. DNA of the CDR3: TGTGCCACCAGCAGAGAACGTAGCGGGGGAGCTAACGAGCAGTACTTC. Translating gives CATSRERSGGANEQYF.

As to this clone: Other DNA sequences within the sample encode an identical CDR3. The chain employs TRBV5-1 and TRBJ2-7, with a weak D call TRBD1 (7 bases). Between the trimmed V and J ends, which lost 0 bases and 4 bases, there was a span of 17 bases. The CDR3 has 16 residues. Germline V gene data show CDR1 as SGHRS and CDR2 as YFSETQ. The CDR3 DNA follows: TGCGCCAGCAGCTTGGCCCCAGGAGGGGGCTATTACGAGCAGTACTTC. Its protein is CASSLAPGGGYYEQYF.

The V call is TRBV2, the J call TRBJ1-6; 7 positions match TRBD1. The V segment lost 1 base and the J segment 0 bases; nucleotides outside the gene matches: 12. The CDR3 consists of 20 residues. Germline V gene data show CDR1 as SNHLY and CDR2 as FYNNEI. The CDR3 DNA is TGTGCCAGCAGTGAAGGCCCCCACTGGGCAGGGGGCTCCTATAATTCACCCCTCCACTTT. This sequence encodes CASSEGPHWAGGSYNSPLHF.

This clone appeared a single time. V usage is TRBV6-1 and J usage is TRBJ2-5; the D is unclear. The germline gives CDR1 MNHNS, CDR2 SASEGT. V gave up 2 bases and J gave up 8 bases, with 12 bases separating them. The CDR3 runs to 13 residues. CDR3 region: CASSELRSGTQYF. CDR3 DNA: TGTGCCAGCAGTGAACTCAGGTCAGGTACCCAGTACTTC.

This clone was picked up a small number of times. The chain couples TRBV7-8 to TRBJ2-1; possibly TRBD2 for D (5 bases). The V end lost 4 bases, the J end lost 1 base, and 14 bases lay between the germline ends. Germline CDR1 reads SGHVS; CDR2 reads FQNEAQ. The CDR3 runs 16 residues. The CDR3 here is CASSSFGRASYNEQFF. The CDR3 DNA sequence: TGTGCCAGCAGCTCCTTCGGGCGGGCATCCTACAATGAGCAGTTCTTC.

The rearrangement uses TRBV6-4 and TRBJ2-7; D is perhaps TRBD2 (5 bases). The CDR3 extends over 15 amino acids. Germline-derived CDR1 and CDR2 are MRHNA and SNTAGT. Trimming left V 2 bases short and J 2 bases short, with 13 bases between. The CDR3 nucleotides are TGTGCCAGCAGTGACGAATCTAGCCGCCCCTACGAGCAGTACTTC. The encoded protein is CASSDESSRPYEQYF.

V usage is TRBV6-5 and J usage is TRBJ2-2; the D gene is possibly TRBD2 (5 bases). Looked up from germline, CDR1 is MNHEY and CDR2 is SVGAGI. This CDR3 is built from 15 residues. Trimming cost V 5 bases and J 6 bases, with 16 bases left between them. The CDR3 sequence: CASSPSLGKAGELFF. The CDR3 nucleotides read TGTGCCAGCAGTCCGAGTCTCGGGAAGGCCGGGGAGCTGTTTTTT.